The T cell receptor beta chain under discussion was sequenced for a study of T cell changes during pregnancy in multiple sclerosis. The table came from immunoSEQ multiplex PCR; TCRdb's copy has only in-frame clones and leaves some out. Seen here are 60,000 to 80,000 clones, roughly nine tenths observed once, and the top ten hold around 3.2%. Deletions cut 4 bases from V and 3 bases from J, with 8 bases between. CDR3 size: 13 residues. The V gene's germline CDR1 is SSHAT and CDR2 FNYEAQ (reference sequence). The TCR originated in a female donor with multiple sclerosis, enrolled in a pregnancy study. The V gene is TRBV7-7, the J gene TRBJ2-3, with a tentative D call TRBD1 (5 bases). Material: peripheral blood, obtained before pregnancy. The DNA for the CDR3 is TGTGCCAGCAGCTCCGCAGGGACAGATACGCAGTATTTT. Residues: CASSSAGTDTQYF.